This T cell receptor (beta chain) appears in the sequencing data of a study of pediatric ulcerative colitis (dated by TCRdb to about 2019). Regarding the study in general: Of the ulcerative colitis patients, about 7 had pancolitis and two had left-sided colitis, and histology in every patient was consistent with ulcerative colitis. From roughly 10 newly diagnosed, treatment-naive pediatric ulcerative colitis patients and a few non-IBD control children, paired blood and rectal samples were collected. By Pediatric Ulcerative Colitis Activity Index, a couple of patients had mild disease, four had moderate disease and three had acute severe colitis. Overall study outcomes, separate from this receptor: Two rectal CDR3 clonotypes were present in all ulcerative colitis patients and in none of the controls. For technical reasons, substantially fewer templates were yielded by the blood samples of two patients, and these blood samples were excluded from blood-rectal overlap analysis. Autologous blood-rectal clonal overlap was significantly higher in ulcerative colitis patients than in controls, suggesting increased T cell trafficking to inflamed tissue. Features of the rectal repertoire distinguished controls, mild-moderate colitis patients and acute severe colitis patients, and in acute severe colitis rectal diversity was lower because of clonal expansions. With only four individuals, the healthy control group was small. Because repertoires were derived from total lymphocyte DNA, patterns in rare subsets such as regulatory T cells may not have been reflected.

Using the immunoSEQ TRB Survey service, rearranged CDR3 beta regions were amplified from genomic DNA with multiplex V and J primers. To keep depth equal across samples, survey-level sequencing depth of up to 500,000 reads per sample was applied. Libraries were purified, pooled and sequenced on Illumina technology. The paper's processing steps were these. Productive clonality, sample overlap, pairwise scatters, CDR3 beta length, V/D/J gene usage and productiveness were all assessed with the immunoSEQ online tools. Calculated diversity was defined as the number of unique rearrangements divided by total templates times 100, and Shannon and Simpson indices were additionally computed. For principal component analysis, Z-score normalized data were analyzed with the R prcomp function and the ggbiplot package. Blood-rectal clonal overlap within each subject was quantified with Morisita's index. TCRdb provides this immuneACCESS table in a form limited to in-frame rearrangements. Some clones are lacking; in checked studies, under half of them reflect an unresolved V gene, and why the rest are absent is not known. The DNA was the basis for D and trimming; V, J and clone size are from that table. Here the sample has 50,000 to 65,000 clones; less than 90% occur a single time. Around 3.5% of the sample lies in the top ten.

Before the diagnostic colonoscopy, none of the ulcerative colitis patients had been given any immunosuppressive medication. Blood was sampled at the same time as the colonoscopy. The Wizard kit (Promega) was used to extract genomic DNA from both blood and intestinal samples. Trimming takes 8 bases from V and 6 bases from J, and the germline ends sit 21 bases apart. Per the germline V gene (reference sequence), LNHDA is the CDR1 and SQIVND is the CDR2. The CDR3 holds 15 amino acids from the cysteine to the phenylalanine. Only the CDR3 part of the read is kept: 45 bases, read in frame from the first base. Of note for this clone: The antigen it recognizes is unknown. No much larger clonotype is one base removed from it; base qualities were not supplied.

Specimen: blood. The TCR was taken from a boy aged 5-17 years with severe ulcerative colitis. The rearrangement joined TRBV19 to TRBJ2-3; the D gene identity is not certain. In nucleotide form, the sequence is TGTGCCAGTTCGGACGGACCTAATTGGATCGATACGCAGTATTTT. This yields the protein CASSDGPNWIDTQYF.